The entry below describes one TCR beta chain. Its antigen is still unknown. Women made up around 59% of the healthy controls, who were blood donors with a median age of approximately 56 years (range about 21-75). Both CD4+ and CD8+ cells were separated through positive magnetic bead selection, and their purity was verified using flow cytometry. The data were obtained in a study of somatic mutations in cytotoxic T cells in rheumatoid arthritis. Broader study findings: Antigen targets of the expanded CD8+ clones remained unidentified. The study found that the largest CD8+ clone exceeded 20% of CD8+ cells in about an eighth of the 65 patients.

Profiled with immunoSEQ multiplex PCR; TCRdb holds only in-frame clones, not every one. Of over 9,000 clones detected, approximately 80% appear once; the ten largest clones hold more than 35%. Source material: CD8+ T cells sorted from blood. The sequence came from a man between 60 and 70 years old in good health.

CDR3 coding DNA: TGTGCCACCAGCAGGGACAGGGGAGAGGAAAAACTGTTTTTT. This sequence encodes CATSRDRGEEKLFF. The chain has TRBV15 and TRBJ1-4; 9 nucleotides match TRBD1. Per germline, CDR1 LNHNV and CDR2 YYDKDF (reference sequence). With 3 bases clipped from V and 8 bases from J, the junction kept 4 bases outside the gene matches. This CDR3 is built from 14 residues. Complete variable domain (other parts from reference TRBV15 and TRBJ1-4): DAMVIQNPRYQVTQFGKPVTLSCSQTLNHNVMYWYQQKSSQAPKLLFHYYDKDFNNEADTPDNFQSRRPNTSFCFLDIRSPGLGDTAMYLCATSRDRGEEKLFFGSGTQLSVL.